The present T cell receptor (beta chain) was sequenced within a study of post-analysis software for immune sequencing data. For the study at large: The courses of disease that were included comprised relapsing-remitting, secondary progressive and progressive-relapsing multiple sclerosis. Whole-study findings and limits: Comparison with controls showed significantly lower normalized Chao1 diversity in multiple sclerosis patients. Compared with controls, patients had more of about 5 TRBV segments, including TRBV5-6, TRBV5-1 and TRBV20-1.

CDR1 is SGHVS and CDR2 is FQNEAQ in the germline V gene. V lost 1 base to trimming and J lost 7 bases, with 10 bases between them. The CDR3 runs 13 residues. Every TCR beta cDNA library bore unique molecular identifiers. TCRdb re-called the PCR reads through MiXCR, storing one row per CDR3 protein. The table has some 690,000 distinct CDR3 sequences, approximately 59% seen once. As concerns this clonotype: Its specificity is unknown.

The sequence was obtained from a girl aged 2-10 years with multiple sclerosis. The chain couples TRBV7-8 to TRBJ2-5, with D perhaps matching TRBD1 (5 bases). Sequencing used blood. The CDR3 DNA reads TGTGCCAGCAGCTTAGTTGGGGCAGGGACCCAGTACTTC. Encoded protein: CASSLVGAGTQYF.